This T cell receptor beta chain was captured by sequencing in a study of blood T cell repertoires in COVID-19. Germline-derived CDR1 and CDR2 are LNHDA and SQIVND (reference sequence). The CDR3 sequence is 15 residues long. V dropped 1 base and J dropped 4 bases, with 11 bases sitting between them. The method was immunoSEQ multiplex PCR; TCRdb's version includes in-frame clones alone and lacks a portion of them. Here the sample spans about 240,000 clones, 88% being singletons. In this sample, this clone turned up once. The sequence came from a woman in her thirties or forties who had recovered from COVID-19. The chain links TRBV19 to TRBJ1-5; tentatively, D is TRBD1 (5 bases). The sample was peripheral blood. The CDR3 is CASSIVGGGNQPQHF. CDR3 in DNA: TGTGCCAGTAGTATAGTGGGGGGGGGTAATCAGCCCCAGCATTTT.